What follows are 30 T cell receptor beta chains derived from one specimen sequenced in a study of T cells in Graves' hyperthyroidism and ophthalmopathy. RNA transcripts gave rise to amplified TCR beta CDR3 regions. Initially, a first-round RT-PCR of the TCR CDR3 employed the HTBI primer set. One entry per CDR3 protein, called by TCRdb with MiXCR from the multiplex PCR reads. The data show about 460,000 distinct CDR3 sequences, around a fifth seen once. The sample was blood. These receptors originate from an older woman with Graves' ophthalmopathy.

This clonotype was observed at least ten times. This chain uses TRBV7-8 with TRBJ2-7; D gene uncertain. Trimming took off 4 bases at V and 2 bases at J, with 15 bases between the two ends. The CDR3 extends over 15 amino acids. Germline CDR1 reads SGHVS; CDR2 reads FQNEAQ. CDR3 protein: CASSSALGITYEQYF. CDR3 DNA sequence: TGTGCCAGCAGCTCCGCCCTAGGGATAACCTACGAGCAGTACTTC.

This clonotype came up a few times. The rearrangement uses TRBV20-1 and TRBJ2-1, with a tentative D call TRBD1 (6 bases). Germline CDR1 DFQATT, CDR2 SNEGSKA (reference sequence). Trimming stripped 6 bases from V and 0 bases from J, with 12 bases between. The CDR3 loop spans 14 amino acids. The CDR3 region is CSASRTASYNEQFF. As DNA, the CDR3 is TGCAGTGCCAGTAGGACAGCCTCCTACAATGAGCAGTTCTTC.

The J gene is TRBJ2-7, the V gene TRBV29-1; 8 positions match TRBD1. Unmatched junction bases numbered 7, after V lost 6 bases and J lost 3 bases. The CDR3 has 13 residues. Germline V gene sequence: CDR1 SQVTM, CDR2 ANQGSEA. CDR3 region: CSVRTGTDYEQYF. CDR3 nucleotides: TGCAGCGTACGGACAGGGACGGACTACGAGCAGTACTTC.

The V gene is TRBV19, the J gene TRBJ1-1; D is unclear. The CDR3 sequence is 15 residues long. CDR1 is LNHDA and CDR2 is SQIVND in the germline V gene (reference sequence). Trimming took 7 bases from V and 1 from J, leaving 16 bases between them. CDR3 sequence (DNA): TGTGCCAGTACCCCACCGGCCAGCCCGAACACTGAAGCTTTCTTT. This gives the protein CASTPPASPNTEAFF.

This clonotype has a handful of counts. The gene calls are TRBV6-1 and TRBJ2-5; 7 bases are shared with TRBD1. The trim removed 6 bases at V and 4 bases at J, leaving 11 bases unmatched. The CDR3 consists of 15 residues. Germline values: CDR1 MNHNS, CDR2 SASEGT. CDR3 coding DNA: TGTGCCAGCAGACCATACCGACAGGGATTAGAGACCCAGTACTTC. Translated: CASRPYRQGLETQYF.

This clonotype appeared a few times. The genes are TRBV5-6 and TRBJ2-5; no reliable D call. The CDR3 is 16 residues long. Germline values: CDR1 SGHDT, CDR2 YYEEEE. Trimming took off 4 bases at V and 1 base at J, with 17 bases between the two ends. The CDR3 DNA follows: TGTGCCAGCAGCCCCAACTTGCGAACGATCCAAGAGACCCAGTACTTC. Amino acid sequence: CASSPNLRTIQETQYF.

The genes are TRBV7-2 and TRBJ2-2; D possibly matches TRBD1 or TRBD2 (5 bases each). V was clipped by 3 bases and J by 4 bases, with 15 bases between them. Germline V gene sequence: CDR1 SGHTA, CDR2 FQGNSA. The CDR3 is 16 residues long. For the CDR3, the DNA is TGTGCCAGCAGCTTTACCGGGACCTTGGGCACCGGGGAGCTGTTTTTT. It specifies CASSFTGTLGTGELFF.

The V call is TRBV6-2 or TRBV6-3, the J call TRBJ1-5; 7 bases match TRBD1. The V gene's germline CDR1 is MNHEY and CDR2 SVGEGT. The CDR3 sequence is 15 residues long. V lost 5 bases and J lost 1; bases outside the gene matches: 5. The CDR3 sequence is CASSEDRLSNQPQHF. DNA for the CDR3: TGTGCCAGCAGTGAGGACAGGCTAAGCAATCAGCCCCAGCATTTT.

The gene calls are TRBV10-3 and TRBJ2-7; 14 positions agree with TRBD2. The V gene end was trimmed by 6 bases and the J gene end by 2 bases; junction bases not matched to a gene: 9. The CDR3 length is 17 residues. Germline assignment: CDR1 ENHRY and CDR2 SYGVKD. The CDR3 DNA is TGTGCCATCAGCGCGGGACTAGCGGGAGATCCACCCTACGAGCAGTACTTC. It is translated as CAISAGLAGDPPYEQYF.

The chain uses TRBV2 and TRBJ1-6; D possibly corresponds to TRBD1 (5 bases). Trimming cost V 5 bases and J 10 bases, with 12 bases left between them. The CDR3 covers 13 residues. From germline, CDR1 is SNHLY and CDR2 FYNNEI. The CDR3 DNA is TGTGCCAGCAGTACGACAGTACAATCACCCCTCCACTTT. Residues: CASSTTVQSPLHF.

This rearrangement joins TRBV9 to TRBJ2-1, with 8 bases that match TRBD2. V lost 0 bases and J lost 8; bases outside the gene matches: 7. This CDR3 is built from 15 residues. CDR1 is SGDLS and CDR2 is YYNGEE in the germline V gene. The CDR3 reads CASSVEGLVVYEQFF. The CDR3, as DNA: TGTGCCAGCAGCGTAGAGGGACTAGTGGTGTATGAGCAGTTCTTC.

This clonotype was detected ten times or more. The CDR3 spells CASSPRTASYEQYF. Written as DNA, the CDR3 is TGTGCCAGCAGTCCTCGGACGGCCTCCTACGAGCAGTACTTC. This chain connects TRBV12-3 or TRBV12-4 to TRBJ2-7; no firm D call. The CDR3 loop spans 14 amino acids. V shed 5 bases and J shed 0 bases, with 11 bases lying between them.

This chain links TRBV20-1 with TRBJ2-5, with TRBD2 matching over 7 bases. Trimming removed 7 bases from V and 5 bases from J; junction bases left unmatched: 10. The germline gives CDR1 DFQATT, CDR2 SNEGSKA (reference sequence). The CDR3 totals 13 residues. In DNA form, the CDR3 reads TGCAGTGTAACGGGAGGATGGGGCGAGACCCAGTACTTC. Protein sequence: CSVTGGWGETQYF.

The chain employs TRBV19 and TRBJ2-5, with 12 bases fitting TRBD2. There are 15 residues in the CDR3. Germline V gives CDR1 LNHDA, CDR2 SQIVND (reference sequence). With V trimmed by 5 bases and J by 5 bases, 6 bases remained unmatched. The CDR3 protein is CASSRLAGGTETQYF. DNA of the CDR3: TGTGCCAGTAGTCGTCTAGCGGGAGGGACGGAGACCCAGTACTTC.

The chain uses TRBV7-2 and TRBJ2-2; TRBD2 agrees at 11 bases. V trimming: 1 base; J trimming: 13 bases; junction bases outside the gene matches: 11. Germline CDR1 reads SGHTA; CDR2 reads FQGNSA. This CDR3 comprises 16 residues. CDR3 sequence: CASSLVLLAGGPGLFF. The DNA for the CDR3 is TGTGCCAGCAGCTTAGTTCTGCTAGCGGGAGGCCCCGGGCTGTTTTTT.

V gene TRBV4-1 combines with J gene TRBJ2-1, with 10 bases aligning to TRBD2. Trimming cost V 1 base and J 5 bases; bases outside gene matches: 8. CDR1 is MGHRA, CDR2 YSYEKL, per germline. The CDR3 consists of 17 residues. The CDR3 nucleotides are TGCGCCAGCAGCCAAGGCCATCTAGCGGGGGTTGACAATGAGCAGTTCTTC. Translated: CASSQGHLAGVDNEQFF.

This clonotype appeared a few times. This chain connects TRBV25-1 to TRBJ1-2; D is undetermined. There are 15 residues in the CDR3. Germline lookup yields CDR1 MGHDK and CDR2 SYGVNS. Deletions cut 4 bases from V and 4 bases from J, with 16 bases between. As DNA, the CDR3 is TGTGCCAGCAGTGTGGGAGTAGGGAGCCTCTATGGCTACACCTTC. Amino acids: CASSVGVGSLYGYTF.

In its sample, this clonotype was seen a few times. The V and J genes are TRBV10-2 and TRBJ2-1; 12 bases agree with TRBD2. V gave up 3 bases and J gave up 8 bases; unmatched junction bases: 8. CDR1 and CDR2 from the germline V gene are WSHSY and SAAADI. The CDR3 loop spans 16 amino acids. The CDR3 DNA sequence: TGCGCCAGCAGTGACCTAGCGGGAGGGCCCCTCGATGAGCAGTTCTTC. Encoded protein: CASSDLAGGPLDEQFF.

This rearrangement joins TRBV11-2 to TRBJ1-1; D is perhaps TRBD1 (6 bases). The germline gives CDR1 SGHAT, CDR2 FQNNGV. V shed 2 bases and J shed 6 bases, with 13 bases lying between them. This CDR3 has 14 residues. CDR3 sequence: CASSLLGGQAEAFF. CDR3 sequence (DNA): TGTGCCAGCAGCTTATTGGGGGGGCAGGCTGAAGCTTTCTTT.

With regard to this clonotype: A much larger clone is a single base away; this may be a read error. The chain has TRBV28 and TRBJ2-5; D remains ambiguous. CDR3 size: 11 residues. Germline CDR1 MDHEN, CDR2 SYDVKM. The V end was cut by 5 bases, the J end by 7 bases, with 8 bases between. The CDR3 DNA reads TGTGCCAGCAGTAATTCCAGGACCCAGTACTTC. Its translation is CASSNSRTQYF.

This clonotype has at least ten counts. J is TRBJ2-5 and V is TRBV24-1, with 7 positions matching TRBD2. With 0 bases clipped from V and 3 bases from J, the junction kept 9 bases outside the gene matches. CDR3 length equals 17 residues. Germline V gene sequence: CDR1 KGHDR, CDR2 SFDVKD. CDR3 DNA: TGTGCCACCAGTGATTTGCACCAGAGGACTAGGAAAGAGACCCAGTACTTC. Encoded protein: CATSDLHQRTRKETQYF.

This clonotype was counted ten times or more. The chain links TRBV7-2 to TRBJ2-2; D is unresolved. Trimming cost V 3 bases and J 4 bases, with 6 bases left between them. This CDR3 comprises 13 residues. Germline CDR1 and CDR2: SGHTA and FQGNSA. CDR3 DNA sequence: TGTGCCAGCAGCTTGACCCTCACCGGGGAGCTGTTTTTT. Translating gives CASSLTLTGELFF.

The chain combines TRBV3-1 with TRBJ2-1, with a possible D match to TRBD2 (6 bases). The V gene's germline CDR1 is LGHDT and CDR2 YNNKEL (reference sequence). The CDR3 is made up of 15 amino acids. V dropped 3 bases and J dropped 2 bases, with 11 bases sitting between them. CDR3 sequence: CASSHQGLTYNEQFF. For the CDR3, the DNA is TGTGCCAGCAGCCACCAGGGACTCACCTACAATGAGCAGTTCTTC.

This chain uses TRBV6-1 with TRBJ1-5; D ambiguous. The CDR3 contains 15 residues. V was trimmed by 1 base and J by 0 bases, leaving 7 bases between them. Germline V gene sequence: CDR1 MNHNS, CDR2 SASEGT. The CDR3 loop reads CASSEEYLSNQPQHF. In DNA form, the CDR3 reads TGTGCCAGCAGTGAAGAGTACCTTAGCAATCAGCCCCAGCATTTT.

The chain has TRBV2 and TRBJ2-1; 7 bases match TRBD2. Germline trimming cut 6 bases from V and 8 bases from J; bases unmatched to any gene: 10. CDR1 SNHLY and CDR2 FYNNEI come from the germline V gene. The CDR3 covers 14 residues. CDR3 in amino acids: CASRWRELTDEQFF. CDR3 nucleotides: TGTGCCAGCAGGTGGCGGGAGCTGACCGATGAGCAGTTCTTC.

V gene TRBV7-2 combines with J gene TRBJ2-1; a weak D match, TRBD1 (6 bases). Germline values: CDR1 SGHTA, CDR2 FQGNSA. The CDR3 has 14 amino acids. The V end lost 5 bases, the J end lost 5 bases, and 13 bases lay between the germline ends. CDR3 sequence reads: CASSSSRGNNEQFF. CDR3 nucleotide sequence: TGTGCCAGCAGCAGCTCCAGGGGAAACAATGAGCAGTTCTTC.

The chain employs TRBV20-1 and TRBJ2-3; 11 bases are a match to TRBD2. Germline V gene lookup returns CDR1 DFQATT and CDR2 SNEGSKA (reference sequence). The CDR3 runs 16 residues. V was clipped by 8 bases and J by 2 bases; unmatched bases: 12. CDR3 nucleotide sequence: TGCAGTTTAAAACTTGGGACTAGCGGTTCCACAGATACGCAGTATTTT. Protein product: CSLKLGTSGSTDTQYF.

The gene calls are TRBV12-3 or TRBV12-4 and TRBJ1-6; the D gene is possibly TRBD1 (5 bases). This CDR3 is built from 15 residues. V was shortened by 0 bases and J by 12 bases, with 15 bases between the two germline ends. In DNA form, the CDR3 reads TGTGCCAGCAGTTTAGCGCAGGTCAGGGCCCAACCCCTCCACTTT. Encoded protein: CASSLAQVRAQPLHF.

The chain has TRBV20-1 and TRBJ2-2; 9 bases agree with TRBD2. With 3 bases clipped from V and 0 bases from J, the junction kept 11 bases outside the gene matches. Looked up from germline, CDR1 is DFQATT and CDR2 is SNEGSKA (reference sequence). This CDR3 has 18 residues. The CDR3: CSASYLAGTTANTGELFF. DNA of the CDR3: TGCAGTGCTAGTTACCTAGCGGGAACTACCGCGAACACCGGGGAGCTGTTTTTT.

This clonotype was detected many times. V is TRBV2 and J is TRBJ2-1, with D hard to call. The germline gives CDR1 SNHLY, CDR2 FYNNEI. This CDR3 has 13 amino acids. Trimming pared 3 bases from V and 5 bases from J, leaving 8 bases between. The CDR3 DNA follows: TGTGCCAGCAGTGATCGCCATAACAATGAGCAGTTCTTC. This sequence encodes CASSDRHNNEQFF. Looking up the rest from reference TRBV2 and TRBJ2-1 gives the full variable domain: EPEVTQTPSHQVTQMGQEVILRCVPISNHLYFYWYRQILGQKVEFLVSFYNNEISEKSEIFDDQFSVERPDGSNFTLKIRSTKLEDSAMYFCASSDRHNNEQFFGPGTRLTVL.